The clone carrying this TCR beta chain occurred a few times. Its antigen is currently unknown. Via MiXCR, TCRdb re-called the RT-PCR reads, giving one row per CDR3 protein. The sample comprises around 760,000 distinct CDR3 sequences, approximately 15% of which are singletons, and 5.5% to 7% rests with the top ten. Germline-derived CDR1 and CDR2 are LNHDA and SQIVND (reference sequence). The CDR3 spans 15 residues. V shed 6 bases, J shed 5 bases, and the junction held 6 bases outside the gene matches. These data belong to a study of response to subunit inactivated influenza vaccine. General study results and limits: New T cells are recruited in small numbers by each seasonal influenza vaccination, according to the authors' suggestion.

The chain links TRBV19 to TRBJ2-2, with 10 bases lining up with TRBD2. The receptor comes from a man aged 50-59 years who received an inactivated influenza vaccine. Sequencing was performed on PBMCs from blood, taken 14 to 15 days before vaccination. The CDR3 protein is CASRLAGEATGELFF. CDR3 in DNA: TGTGCCAGTAGGCTAGCGGGAGAGGCGACCGGGGAGCTGTTTTTT.